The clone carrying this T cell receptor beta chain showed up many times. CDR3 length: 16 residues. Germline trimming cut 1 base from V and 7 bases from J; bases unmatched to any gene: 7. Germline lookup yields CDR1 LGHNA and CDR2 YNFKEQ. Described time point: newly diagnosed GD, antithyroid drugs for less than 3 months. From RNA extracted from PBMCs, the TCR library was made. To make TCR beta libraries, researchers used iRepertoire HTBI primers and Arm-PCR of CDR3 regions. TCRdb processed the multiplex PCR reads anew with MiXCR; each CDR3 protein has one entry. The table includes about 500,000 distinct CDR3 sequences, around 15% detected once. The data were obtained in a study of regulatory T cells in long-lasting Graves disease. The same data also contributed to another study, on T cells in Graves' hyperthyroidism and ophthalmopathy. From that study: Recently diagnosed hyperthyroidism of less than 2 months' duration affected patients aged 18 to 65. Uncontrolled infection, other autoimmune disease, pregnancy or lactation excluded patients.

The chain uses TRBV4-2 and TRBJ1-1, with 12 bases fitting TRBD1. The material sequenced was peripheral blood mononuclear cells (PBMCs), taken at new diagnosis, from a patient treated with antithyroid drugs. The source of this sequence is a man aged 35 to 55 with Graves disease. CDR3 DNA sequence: TGTGCCAGCAGCCAAGTGGGACAGGGGGCTAAGCGTGAAGCTTTCTTT. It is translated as CASSQVGQGAKREAFF.